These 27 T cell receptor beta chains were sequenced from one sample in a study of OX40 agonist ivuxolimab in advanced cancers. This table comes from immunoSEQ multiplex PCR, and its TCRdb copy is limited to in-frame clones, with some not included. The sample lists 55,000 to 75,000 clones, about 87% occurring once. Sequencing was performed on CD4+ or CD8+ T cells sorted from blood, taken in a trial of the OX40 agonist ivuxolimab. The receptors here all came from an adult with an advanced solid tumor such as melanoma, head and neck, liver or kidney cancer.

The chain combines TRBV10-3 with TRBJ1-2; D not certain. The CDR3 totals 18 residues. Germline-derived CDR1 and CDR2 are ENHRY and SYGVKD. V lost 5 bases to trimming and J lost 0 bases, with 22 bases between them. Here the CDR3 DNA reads TGTGCCATCAGTCCGACCCTTTCCCCCACAATAGCTAACTATGGCTACACCTTC. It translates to CAISPTLSPTIANYGYTF.

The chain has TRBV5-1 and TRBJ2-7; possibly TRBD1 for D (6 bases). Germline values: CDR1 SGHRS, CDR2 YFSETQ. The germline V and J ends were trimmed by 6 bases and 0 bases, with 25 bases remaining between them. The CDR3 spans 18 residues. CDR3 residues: CASTPRGKGPFSSYEQYF. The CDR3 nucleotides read TGCGCCAGCACCCCCAGGGGTAAGGGGCCCTTTAGCTCCTACGAGCAGTACTTC. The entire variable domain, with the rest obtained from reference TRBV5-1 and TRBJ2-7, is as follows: KAGVTQTPRYLIKTRGQQVTLSCSPISGHRSVSWYQQTPGQGLQFLFEYFSETQRNKGNFPGRFSGRQFSNSRSEMNVSTLELGDSALYLCASTPRGKGPFSSYEQYFGPGTRLTVT.

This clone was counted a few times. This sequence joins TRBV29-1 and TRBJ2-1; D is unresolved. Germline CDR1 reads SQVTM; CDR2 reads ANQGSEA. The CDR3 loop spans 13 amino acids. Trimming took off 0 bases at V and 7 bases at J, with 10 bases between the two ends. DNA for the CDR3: TGCAGCGTTGAAGACCTCTCACCTAATGAGCAGTTCTTC. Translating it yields CSVEDLSPNEQFF.

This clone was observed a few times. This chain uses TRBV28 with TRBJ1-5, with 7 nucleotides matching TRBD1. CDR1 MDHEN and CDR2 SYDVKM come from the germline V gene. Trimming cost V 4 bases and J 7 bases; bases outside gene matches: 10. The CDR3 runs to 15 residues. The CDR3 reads CASSSPRQGGQPQHF. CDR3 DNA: TGTGCCAGCAGTTCCCCCCGACAGGGAGGACAGCCCCAGCATTTT. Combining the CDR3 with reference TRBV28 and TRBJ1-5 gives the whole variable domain DVKVTQSSRYLVKRTGEKVFLECVQDMDHENMFWYRQDPGLGLRLIYFSYDVKMKEKGDIPEGYSVSREKKERFSLILESASTNQTSMYLCASSSPRQGGQPQHFGDGTRLSIL.

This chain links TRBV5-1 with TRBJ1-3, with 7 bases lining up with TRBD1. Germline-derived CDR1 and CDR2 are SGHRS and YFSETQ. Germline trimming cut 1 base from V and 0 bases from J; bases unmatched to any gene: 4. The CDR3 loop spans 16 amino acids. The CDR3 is CASSLQGDPSGNTIYF. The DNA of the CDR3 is TGCGCCAGCAGCTTGCAGGGGGATCCCTCTGGAAACACCATATATTTT.

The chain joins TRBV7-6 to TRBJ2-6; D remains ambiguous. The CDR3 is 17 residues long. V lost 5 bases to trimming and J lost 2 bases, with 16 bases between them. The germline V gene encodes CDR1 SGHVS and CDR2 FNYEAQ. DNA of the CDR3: TGTGCCAGCAGCCCTGAAAAGAGGAAGCCTGGGGCCAACGTCCTGACTTTC. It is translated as CASSPEKRKPGANVLTF.

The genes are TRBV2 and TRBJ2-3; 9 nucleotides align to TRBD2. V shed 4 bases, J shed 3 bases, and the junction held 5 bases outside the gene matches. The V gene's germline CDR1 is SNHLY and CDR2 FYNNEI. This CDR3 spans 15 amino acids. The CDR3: CASSGLAGVTDTQYF. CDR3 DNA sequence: TGTGCCAGCAGTGGATTAGCGGGAGTTACAGATACGCAGTATTTT.

CDR3 amino acids: CASSPQVIRDTQYF. In DNA, the CDR3 is TGTGCCAGCTCACCACAGGTGATTAGGGATACGCAGTATTTT. V and J are TRBV18 and TRBJ2-3; D gene unclear. The germline V gene encodes CDR1 KGHSH and CDR2 LQKENI. The CDR3 is 14 residues long. The ends were cut back, 1 base at V and 6 bases at J, with 11 bases in the middle. The entire variable domain, with the rest obtained from reference TRBV18 and TRBJ2-3, is as follows: NAGVMQNPRHLVRRRGQEARLRCSPMKGHSHVYWYRQLPEEGLKFMVYLQKENIIDESGMPKERFSAEFPKEGPSILRIQQVVRGDSAAYFCASSPQVIRDTQYFGPGTRLTVL.

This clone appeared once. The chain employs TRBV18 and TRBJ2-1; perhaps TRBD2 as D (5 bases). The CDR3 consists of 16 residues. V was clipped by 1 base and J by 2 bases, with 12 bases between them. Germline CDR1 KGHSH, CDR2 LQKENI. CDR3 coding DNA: TGTGCCAGCTCACCACTTCTGGACTCCACCTACAATGAGCAGTTCTTC. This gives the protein CASSPLLDSTYNEQFF. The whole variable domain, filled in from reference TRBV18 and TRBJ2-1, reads NAGVMQNPRHLVRRRGQEARLRCSPMKGHSHVYWYRQLPEEGLKFMVYLQKENIIDESGMPKERFSAEFPKEGPSILRIQQVVRGDSAAYFCASSPLLDSTYNEQFFGPGTRLTVL.

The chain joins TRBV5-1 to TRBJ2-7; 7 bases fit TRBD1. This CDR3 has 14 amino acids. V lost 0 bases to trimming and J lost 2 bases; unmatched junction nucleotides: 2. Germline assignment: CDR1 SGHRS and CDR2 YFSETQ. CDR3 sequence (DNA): TGCGCCAGCAGCTTGGACAGGGGAGCCTACGAGCAGTACTTC. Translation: CASSLDRGAYEQYF.

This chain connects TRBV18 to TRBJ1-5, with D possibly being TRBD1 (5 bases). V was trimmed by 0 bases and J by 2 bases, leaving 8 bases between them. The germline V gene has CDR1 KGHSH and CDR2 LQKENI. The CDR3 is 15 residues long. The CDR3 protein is CASSPPGDRNQPQHF. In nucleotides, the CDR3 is TGTGCCAGCTCACCACCGGGGGACCGCAATCAGCCCCAGCATTTT. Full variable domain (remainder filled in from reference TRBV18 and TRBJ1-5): NAGVMQNPRHLVRRRGQEARLRCSPMKGHSHVYWYRQLPEEGLKFMVYLQKENIIDESGMPKERFSAEFPKEGPSILRIQQVVRGDSAAYFCASSPPGDRNQPQHFGDGTRLSIL.

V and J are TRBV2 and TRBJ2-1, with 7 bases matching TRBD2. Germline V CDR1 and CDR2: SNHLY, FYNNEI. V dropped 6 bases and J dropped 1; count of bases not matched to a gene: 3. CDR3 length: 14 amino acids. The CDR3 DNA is TGTGCCAGCAGGAGCGGGGAGTCCTACAATGAGCAGTTCTTC. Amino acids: CASRSGESYNEQFF.

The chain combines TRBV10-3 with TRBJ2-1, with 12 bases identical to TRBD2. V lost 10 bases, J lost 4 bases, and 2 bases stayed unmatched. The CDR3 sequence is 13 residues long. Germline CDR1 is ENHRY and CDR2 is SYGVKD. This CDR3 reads CATGLAGYNEQFF. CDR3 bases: TGTGCCACTGGACTAGCGGGATACAATGAGCAGTTCTTC.

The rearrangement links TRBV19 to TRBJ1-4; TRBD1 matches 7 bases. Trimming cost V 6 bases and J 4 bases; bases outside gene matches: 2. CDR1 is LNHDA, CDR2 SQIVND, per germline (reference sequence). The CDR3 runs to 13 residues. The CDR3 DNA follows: TGTGCCAGTAGGGACAGGAATAATGAAAAACTGTTTTTT. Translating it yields CASRDRNNEKLFF.

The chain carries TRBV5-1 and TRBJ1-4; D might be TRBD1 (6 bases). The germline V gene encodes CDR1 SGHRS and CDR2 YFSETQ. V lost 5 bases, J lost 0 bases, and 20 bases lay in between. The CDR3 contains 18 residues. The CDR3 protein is CASRGAGAGWATNEKLFF. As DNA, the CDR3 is TGCGCCAGCAGAGGGGCAGGGGCAGGATGGGCAACTAATGAAAAACTGTTTTTT.

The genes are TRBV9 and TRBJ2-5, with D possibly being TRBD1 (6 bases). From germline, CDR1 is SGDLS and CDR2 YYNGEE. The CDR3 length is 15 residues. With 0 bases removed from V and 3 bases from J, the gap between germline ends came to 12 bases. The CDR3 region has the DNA TGTGCCAGCAGCGTAGCAGGCTACAGGGAAGAGACCCAGTACTTC. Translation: CASSVAGYREETQYF.

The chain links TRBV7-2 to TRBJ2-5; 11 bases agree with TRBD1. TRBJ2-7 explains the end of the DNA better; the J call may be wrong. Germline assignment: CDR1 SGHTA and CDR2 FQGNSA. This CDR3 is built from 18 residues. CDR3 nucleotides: TGTGCCAGCAGCCCCGTCACCCTTCTGGGACAGGGGGACCACGAGCAGTACTTC. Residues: CASSPVTLLGQGDHEQYF.

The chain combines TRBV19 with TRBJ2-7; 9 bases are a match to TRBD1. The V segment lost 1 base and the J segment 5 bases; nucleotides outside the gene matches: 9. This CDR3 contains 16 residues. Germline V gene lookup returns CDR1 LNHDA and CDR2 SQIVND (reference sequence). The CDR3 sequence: CASSIVPGQGMNEQYF. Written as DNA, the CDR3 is TGTGCCAGTAGTATAGTGCCGGGACAGGGTATGAACGAGCAGTACTTC.

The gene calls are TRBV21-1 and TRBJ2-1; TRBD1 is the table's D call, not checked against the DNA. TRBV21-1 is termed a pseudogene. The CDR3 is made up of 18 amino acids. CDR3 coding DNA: TGTGCCAGCAGCAAATTAATGGTTCCTCCCAGCTCCTACAATGAGCAGTTCTTC. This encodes CASSKLMVPPSSYNEQFF.

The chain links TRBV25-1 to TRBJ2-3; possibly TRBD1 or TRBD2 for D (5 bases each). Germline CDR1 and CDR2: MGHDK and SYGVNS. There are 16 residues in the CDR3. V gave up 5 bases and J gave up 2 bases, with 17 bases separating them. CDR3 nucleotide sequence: TGTGCCAGCAGTAGAGGGGCCCAGGCTCTCACAGATACGCAGTATTTT. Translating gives CASSRGAQALTDTQYF.

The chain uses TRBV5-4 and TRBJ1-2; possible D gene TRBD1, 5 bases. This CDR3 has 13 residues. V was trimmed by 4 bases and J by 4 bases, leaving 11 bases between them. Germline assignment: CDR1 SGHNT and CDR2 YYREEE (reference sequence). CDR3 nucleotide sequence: TGTGCCAGCAGCGCGGGACGGACCTATGGCTACACCTTC. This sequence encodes CASSAGRTYGYTF. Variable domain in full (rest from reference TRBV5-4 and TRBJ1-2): ETGVTQSPTHLIKTRGQQVTLRCSSQSGHNTVSWYQQALGQGPQFIFQYYREEENGRGNFPPRFSGLQFPNYSSELNVNALELDDSALYLCASSAGRTYGYTFGSGTRLTVV.

The CDR3 bases are TGTGCCAGCAGTACTCTTGGGGTTAACTATGGCTACACCTTC. Protein product: CASSTLGVNYGYTF. This rearrangement joins TRBV6-1 to TRBJ1-2, with unresolved D. Trimming took 5 bases from V and 1 from J, leaving 11 bases between them. CDR1 is MNHNS and CDR2 is SASEGT in the germline V gene. The CDR3 totals 14 residues.

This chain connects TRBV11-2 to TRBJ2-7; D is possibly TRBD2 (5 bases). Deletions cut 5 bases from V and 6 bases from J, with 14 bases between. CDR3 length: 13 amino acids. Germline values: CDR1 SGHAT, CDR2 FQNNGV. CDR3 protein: CASSQFGGGEQYF. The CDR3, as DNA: TGTGCCAGCAGCCAATTCGGAGGAGGCGAGCAGTACTTC.

CDR3: CASSLTGRNTEAFF. The CDR3 nucleotides read TGCGCCAGCAGTTTGACAGGGAGGAACACTGAAGCTTTCTTT. The chain uses TRBV5-1 and TRBJ1-1; 7 nucleotides align to TRBD1. The germline gives CDR1 SGHRS, CDR2 YFSETQ. The CDR3 has 14 amino acids. V was pared by 5 bases and J by 1 base, with 5 bases of the junction left unmatched.

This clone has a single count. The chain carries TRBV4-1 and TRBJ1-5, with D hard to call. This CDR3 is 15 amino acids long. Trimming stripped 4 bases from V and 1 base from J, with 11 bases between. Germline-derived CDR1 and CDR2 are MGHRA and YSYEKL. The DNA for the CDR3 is TGCGCCAGCAGCCCTAACGCACAGAGCAATCAGCCCCAGCATTTT. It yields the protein CASSPNAQSNQPQHF.

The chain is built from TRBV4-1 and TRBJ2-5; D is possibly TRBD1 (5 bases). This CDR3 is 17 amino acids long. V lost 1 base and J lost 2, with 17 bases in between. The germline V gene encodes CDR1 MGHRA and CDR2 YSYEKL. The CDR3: CASSQGVKLQVQETQYF. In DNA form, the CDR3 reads TGCGCCAGCAGCCAAGGAGTAAAGCTACAGGTGCAAGAGACCCAGTACTTC.

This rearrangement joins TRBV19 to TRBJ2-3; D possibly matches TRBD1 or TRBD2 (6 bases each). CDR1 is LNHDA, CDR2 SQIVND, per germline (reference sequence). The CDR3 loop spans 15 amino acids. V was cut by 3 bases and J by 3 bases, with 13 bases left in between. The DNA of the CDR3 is TGTGCCAGTAGTATCAAAAGAGGGGGGACAGATACGCAGTATTTT. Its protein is CASSIKRGGTDTQYF.